This T cell receptor beta chain was sequenced during a study of blood T cell repertoires in COVID-19. Study at large: Spain, Italy and the United States supplied samples that represented acute and convalescent COVID-19.

This clone was picked up a small number of times. This table comes from immunoSEQ multiplex PCR, and its TCRdb copy is limited to in-frame clones, with some not included. Among more than 300,000 clones listed, about 86% were seen once. V gave up 11 bases and J gave up 8 bases; unmatched junction bases: 10. There are 12 residues in the CDR3. CDR1 and CDR2 (germline): SNHLY, FYNNEI. This clonotype originated in a woman aged 45-65 years with acute or convalescent COVID-19. V usage is TRBV2 and J usage is TRBJ1-2, with TRBD1 matching over 8 bases. Sequencing used peripheral blood. In DNA form, the CDR3 reads TGTGCCCCCCTTAAGACAGGGGTCGGCTACACCTTC. Protein product: CAPLKTGVGYTF.